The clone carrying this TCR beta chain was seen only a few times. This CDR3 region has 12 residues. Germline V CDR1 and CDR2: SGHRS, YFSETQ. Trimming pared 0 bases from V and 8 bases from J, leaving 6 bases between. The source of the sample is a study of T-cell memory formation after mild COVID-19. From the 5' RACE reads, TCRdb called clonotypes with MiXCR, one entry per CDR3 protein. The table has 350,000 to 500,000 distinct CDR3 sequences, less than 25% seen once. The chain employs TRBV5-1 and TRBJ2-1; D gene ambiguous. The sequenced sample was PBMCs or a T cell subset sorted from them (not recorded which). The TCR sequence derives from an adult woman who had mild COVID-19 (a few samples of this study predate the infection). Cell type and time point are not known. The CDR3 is CASSLGAHEQFF. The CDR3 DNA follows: TGCGCCAGCAGCTTGGGGGCACATGAGCAGTTCTTC.